The present entry profiles one T cell receptor beta chain with its context. The table came from immunoSEQ multiplex PCR; TCRdb's copy has only in-frame clones and leaves some out. This table holds more than 75,000 clones, about nine tenths found once. The data were obtained in a study of OX40 agonist ivuxolimab in advanced cancers. Looking at the study overall: Hepatocellular carcinoma, melanoma, renal cell or head and neck cancer was diagnosed in the dose-escalation patients.

There are 16 residues in the CDR3. From germline, CDR1 is SGDLS and CDR2 YYNGEE. V shed 3 bases and J shed 0 bases, with 13 bases lying between them. The sequence was collected from an adult with an advanced solid tumor such as melanoma, head and neck, liver or kidney cancer. Sequencing used CD4+ or CD8+ T cells sorted from blood, obtained in a trial of the OX40 agonist ivuxolimab. J is TRBJ2-1 and V is TRBV9, with a weak D call TRBD2 (6 bases). CDR3 in DNA: TGTGCCAGCAGCGGTCGGATGGGGGGCTCCTACAATGAGCAGTTCTTC. Translation gives CASSGRMGGSYNEQFF.